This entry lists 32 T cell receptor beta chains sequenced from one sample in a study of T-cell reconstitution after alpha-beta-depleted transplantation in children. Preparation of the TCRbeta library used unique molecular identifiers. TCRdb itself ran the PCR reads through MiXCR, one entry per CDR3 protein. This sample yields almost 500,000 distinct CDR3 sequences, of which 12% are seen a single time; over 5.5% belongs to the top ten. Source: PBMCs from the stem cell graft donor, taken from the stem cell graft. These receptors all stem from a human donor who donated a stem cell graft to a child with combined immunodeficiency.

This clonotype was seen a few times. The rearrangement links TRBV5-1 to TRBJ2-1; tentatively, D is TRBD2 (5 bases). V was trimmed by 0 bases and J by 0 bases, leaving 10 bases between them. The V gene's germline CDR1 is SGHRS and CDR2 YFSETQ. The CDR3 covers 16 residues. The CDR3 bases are TGCGCCAGCAGCTTGGGAGGGTCCGGCTCCTACAATGAGCAGTTCTTC. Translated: CASSLGGSGSYNEQFF.

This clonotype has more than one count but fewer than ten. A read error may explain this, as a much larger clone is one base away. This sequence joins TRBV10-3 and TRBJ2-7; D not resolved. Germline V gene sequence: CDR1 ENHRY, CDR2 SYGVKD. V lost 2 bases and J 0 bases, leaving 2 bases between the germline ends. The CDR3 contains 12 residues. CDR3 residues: CAISEISYEQYF. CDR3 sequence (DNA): TGTGCCATCAGTGAGATCTCCTACGAGCAGTACTTC.

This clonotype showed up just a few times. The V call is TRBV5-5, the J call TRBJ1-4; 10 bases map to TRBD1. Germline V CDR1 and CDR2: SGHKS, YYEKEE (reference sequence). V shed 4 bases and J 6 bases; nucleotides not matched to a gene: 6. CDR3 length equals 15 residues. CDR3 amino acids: CASSHRTGGDEKLFF. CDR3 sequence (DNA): TGTGCCAGCAGCCATAGGACAGGGGGGGATGAAAAACTGTTTTTT.

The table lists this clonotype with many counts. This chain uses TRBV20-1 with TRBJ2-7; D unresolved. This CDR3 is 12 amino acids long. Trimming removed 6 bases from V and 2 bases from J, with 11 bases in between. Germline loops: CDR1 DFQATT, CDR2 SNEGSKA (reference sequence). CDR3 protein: CSAKADTYEQYF. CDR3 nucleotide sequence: TGCAGTGCGAAGGCTGATACCTACGAGCAGTACTTC.

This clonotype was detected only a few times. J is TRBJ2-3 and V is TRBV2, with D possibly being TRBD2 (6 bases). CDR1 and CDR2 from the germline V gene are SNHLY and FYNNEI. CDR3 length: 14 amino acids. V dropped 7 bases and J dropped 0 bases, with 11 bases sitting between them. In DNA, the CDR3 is TGTGCCAGCACGGGAGCAGCTAGCACAGATACGCAGTATTTT. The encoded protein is CASTGAASTDTQYF.

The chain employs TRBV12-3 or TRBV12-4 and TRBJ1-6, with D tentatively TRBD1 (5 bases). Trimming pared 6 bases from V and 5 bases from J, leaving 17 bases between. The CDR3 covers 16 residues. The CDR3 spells CASSLHYGGNNSPLHF. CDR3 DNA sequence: TGTGCCAGCAGCCTACATTACGGGGGGAATAATTCACCCCTCCACTTT.

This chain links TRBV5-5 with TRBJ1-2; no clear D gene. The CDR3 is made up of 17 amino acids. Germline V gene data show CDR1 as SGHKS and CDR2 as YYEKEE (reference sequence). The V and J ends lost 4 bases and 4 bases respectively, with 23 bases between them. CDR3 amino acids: CASSTAGKIAQSYGYTF. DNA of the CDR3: TGTGCCAGCAGCACGGCTGGGAAGATAGCGCAGAGCTATGGCTACACCTTC.

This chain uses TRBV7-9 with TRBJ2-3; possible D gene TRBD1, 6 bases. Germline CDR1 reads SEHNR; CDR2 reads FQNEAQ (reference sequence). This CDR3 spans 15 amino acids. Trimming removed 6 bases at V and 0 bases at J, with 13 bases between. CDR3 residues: CASSPEGVSTDTQYF. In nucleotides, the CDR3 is TGTGCCAGCAGTCCCGAGGGGGTTAGCACAGATACGCAGTATTTT.

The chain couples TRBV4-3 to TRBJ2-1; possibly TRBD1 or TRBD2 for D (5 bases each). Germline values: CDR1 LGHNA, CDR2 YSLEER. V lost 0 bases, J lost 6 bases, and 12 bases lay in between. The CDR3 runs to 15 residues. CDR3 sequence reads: CASSQDRGTVNEQFF. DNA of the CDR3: TGCGCCAGCAGCCAAGATAGAGGGACGGTCAATGAGCAGTTCTTC.

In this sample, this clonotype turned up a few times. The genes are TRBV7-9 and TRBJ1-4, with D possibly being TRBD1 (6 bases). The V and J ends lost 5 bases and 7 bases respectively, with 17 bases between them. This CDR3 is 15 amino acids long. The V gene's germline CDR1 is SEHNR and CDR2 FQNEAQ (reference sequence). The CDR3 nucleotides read TGTGCCAGCAGCATTCAGGGGCTTTGGGGTGAAAAACTGTTTTTT. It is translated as CASSIQGLWGEKLFF.

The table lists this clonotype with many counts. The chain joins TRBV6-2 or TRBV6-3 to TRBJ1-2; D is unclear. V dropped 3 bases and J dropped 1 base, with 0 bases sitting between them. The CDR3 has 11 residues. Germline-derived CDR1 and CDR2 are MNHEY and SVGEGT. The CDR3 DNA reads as TGTGCCAGCAGTTATAACTATGGCTACACCTTC. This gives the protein CASSYNYGYTF.

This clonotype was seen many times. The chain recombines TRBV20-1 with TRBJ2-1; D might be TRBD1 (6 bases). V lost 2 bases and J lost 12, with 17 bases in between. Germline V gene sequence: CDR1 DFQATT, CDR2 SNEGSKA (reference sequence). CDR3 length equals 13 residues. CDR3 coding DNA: TGCAGTGCTAGAAACGACAGGCCTTCCGGGCAGTTCTTC. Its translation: CSARNDRPSGQFF.

The CDR3 DNA is TGTGCCAGCAGCTACTCAGGTTCACAAGAGACCCAGTACTTC. Translated, it gives CASSYSGSQETQYF. V is TRBV11-2 and J is TRBJ2-5; no clear D. Trimming took 4 bases from V and 2 from J, leaving 11 bases between them. Per the germline V gene, CDR1 is SGHAT and CDR2 is FQNNGV. The CDR3 runs to 14 residues. Based on the CDR3 plus reference TRBV11-2 and TRBJ2-5, the full variable domain is EAGVAQSPRYKIIEKRQSVAFWCNPISGHATLYWYQQILGQGPKLLIQFQNNGVVDDSQLPKDRFSAERLKGVDSTLKIQPAKLEDSAVYLCASSYSGSQETQYFGPGTRLLVL.

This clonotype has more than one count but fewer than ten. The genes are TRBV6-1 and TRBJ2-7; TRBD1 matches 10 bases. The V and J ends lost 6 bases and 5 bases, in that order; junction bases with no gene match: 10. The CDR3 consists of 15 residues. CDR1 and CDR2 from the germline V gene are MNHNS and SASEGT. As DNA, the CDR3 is TGTGCCAGCAGAGAACCGGGACAGGGGTTTCACGAGCAGTACTTC. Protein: CASREPGQGFHEQYF.

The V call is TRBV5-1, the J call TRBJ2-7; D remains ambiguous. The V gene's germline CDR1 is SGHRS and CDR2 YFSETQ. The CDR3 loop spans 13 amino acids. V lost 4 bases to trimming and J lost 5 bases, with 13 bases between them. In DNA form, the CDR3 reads TGCGCCAGCAGCGCGCCGGATTGGGACGAGCAGTACTTC. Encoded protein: CASSAPDWDEQYF.

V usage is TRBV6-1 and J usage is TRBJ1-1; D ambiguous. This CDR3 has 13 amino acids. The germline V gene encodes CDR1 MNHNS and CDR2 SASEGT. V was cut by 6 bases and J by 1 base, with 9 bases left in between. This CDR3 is CASRNWQNTEAFF. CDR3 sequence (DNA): TGTGCCAGCAGAAACTGGCAGAACACTGAAGCTTTCTTT.

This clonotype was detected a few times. The CDR3 DNA reads as TGTGCTAGTGGTTTAGGTCGGGAGGGAAACAATGAGCAGTTCTTC. Translating gives CASGLGREGNNEQFF. The chain recombines TRBV12-5 with TRBJ2-1, with 8 positions matching TRBD2. V shed 3 bases, J shed 5 bases, and the junction held 6 bases outside the gene matches. This CDR3 has 15 amino acids. Per germline, CDR1 LGHNT and CDR2 FRNRAP.

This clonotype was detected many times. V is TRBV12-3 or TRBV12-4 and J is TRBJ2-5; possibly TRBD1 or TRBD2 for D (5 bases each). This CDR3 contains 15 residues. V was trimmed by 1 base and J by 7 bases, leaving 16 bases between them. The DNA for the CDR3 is TGTGCCAGCAGTTTAGGTGGGGCGGCAGGAGGGACCCAGTACTTC. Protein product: CASSLGGAAGGTQYF.

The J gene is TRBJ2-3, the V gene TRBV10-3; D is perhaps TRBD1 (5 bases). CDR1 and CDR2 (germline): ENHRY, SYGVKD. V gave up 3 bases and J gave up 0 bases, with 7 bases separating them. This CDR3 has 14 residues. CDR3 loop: CAISEGASTDTQYF. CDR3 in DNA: TGTGCCATCAGTGAAGGGGCAAGCACAGATACGCAGTATTTT.

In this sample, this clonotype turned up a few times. CDR3 sequence reads: CSVGATGAETQYF. The CDR3 DNA reads TGCAGCGTTGGGGCGACAGGGGCTGAGACCCAGTACTTC. The rearrangement uses TRBV29-1 and TRBJ2-5, with 8 bases identical to TRBD1. V lost 4 bases and J lost 5; bases outside the gene matches: 6. This CDR3 contains 13 residues. The germline V gene encodes CDR1 SQVTM and CDR2 ANQGSEA.

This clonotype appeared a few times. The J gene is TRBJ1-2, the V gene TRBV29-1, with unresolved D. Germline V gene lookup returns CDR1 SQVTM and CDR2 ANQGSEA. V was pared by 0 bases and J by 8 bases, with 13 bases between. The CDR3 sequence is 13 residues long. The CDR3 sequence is CSVEDQGRGGYTF. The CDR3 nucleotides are TGCAGCGTTGAAGATCAAGGGAGAGGAGGCTACACCTTC.

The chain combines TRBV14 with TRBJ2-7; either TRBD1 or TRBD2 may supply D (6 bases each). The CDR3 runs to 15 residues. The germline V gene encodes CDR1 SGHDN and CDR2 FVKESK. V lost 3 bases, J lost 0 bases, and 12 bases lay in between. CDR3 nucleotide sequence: TGTGCCAGCAGCCAGGAAGGGGGACTCTCCTACGAGCAGTACTTC. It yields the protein CASSQEGGLSYEQYF.

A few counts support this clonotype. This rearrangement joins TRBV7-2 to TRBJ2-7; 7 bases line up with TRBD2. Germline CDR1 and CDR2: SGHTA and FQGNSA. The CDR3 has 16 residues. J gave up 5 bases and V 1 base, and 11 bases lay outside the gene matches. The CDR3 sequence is CASSLGPERGVHEQYF. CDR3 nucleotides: TGTGCCAGCAGCTTAGGTCCTGAGCGGGGCGTTCACGAGCAGTACTTC.

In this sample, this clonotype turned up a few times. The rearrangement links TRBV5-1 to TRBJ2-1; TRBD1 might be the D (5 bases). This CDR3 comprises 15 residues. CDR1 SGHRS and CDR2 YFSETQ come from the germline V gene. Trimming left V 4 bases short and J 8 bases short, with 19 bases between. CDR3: CASSRSQGWVDEQFF. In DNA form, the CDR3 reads TGCGCCAGCAGCCGTAGTCAGGGTTGGGTCGATGAGCAGTTCTTC.

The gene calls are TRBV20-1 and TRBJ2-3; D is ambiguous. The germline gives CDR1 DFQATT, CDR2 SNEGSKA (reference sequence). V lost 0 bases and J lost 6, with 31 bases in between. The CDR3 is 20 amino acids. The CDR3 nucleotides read TGCAGTGCTAGAGATCTGGGTAGGGATAGACGGTCCAGTGTTGCGGATACGCAGTATTTT. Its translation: CSARDLGRDRRSSVADTQYF.

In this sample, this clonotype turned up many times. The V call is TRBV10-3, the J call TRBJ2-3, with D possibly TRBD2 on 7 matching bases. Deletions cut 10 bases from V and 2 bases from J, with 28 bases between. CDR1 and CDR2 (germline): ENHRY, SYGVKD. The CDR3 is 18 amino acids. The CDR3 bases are TGTGCCACCAACGTCCAGATCGGGGGGCCGGCCACCACAGATACGCAGTATTTT. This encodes CATNVQIGGPATTDTQYF.

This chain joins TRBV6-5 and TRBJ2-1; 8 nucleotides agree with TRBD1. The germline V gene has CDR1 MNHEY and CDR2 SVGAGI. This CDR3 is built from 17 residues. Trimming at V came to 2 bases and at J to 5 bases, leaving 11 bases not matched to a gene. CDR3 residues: CASSYTYDRGGHNEQFF. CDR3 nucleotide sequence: TGTGCCAGCAGTTACACGTATGACAGGGGAGGCCACAATGAGCAGTTCTTC.

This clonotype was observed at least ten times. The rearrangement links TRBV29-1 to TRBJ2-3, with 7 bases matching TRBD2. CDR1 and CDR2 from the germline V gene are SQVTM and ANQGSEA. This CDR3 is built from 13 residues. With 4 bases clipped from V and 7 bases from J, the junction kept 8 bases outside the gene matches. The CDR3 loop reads CSVGAGIGNTQYF. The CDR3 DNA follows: TGCAGCGTTGGAGCGGGAATAGGAAATACGCAGTATTTT.

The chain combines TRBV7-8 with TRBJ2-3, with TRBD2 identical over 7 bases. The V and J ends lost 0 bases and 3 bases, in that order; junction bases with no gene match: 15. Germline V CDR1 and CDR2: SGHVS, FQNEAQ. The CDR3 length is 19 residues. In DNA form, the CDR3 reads TGTGCCAGCAGCTTAGCGCGTGCTCGGCGGGAGATTGCTACAGATACGCAGTATTTT. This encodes CASSLARARREIATDTQYF. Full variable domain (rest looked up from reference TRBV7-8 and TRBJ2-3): GAGVSQSPRYKVAKRGQDVALRCDPISGHVSLFWYQQALGQGPEFLTYFQNEAQLDKSGLPSDRFFAERPEGSVSTLKIQRTQQEDSAVYLCASSLARARREIATDTQYFGPGTRLTVL.

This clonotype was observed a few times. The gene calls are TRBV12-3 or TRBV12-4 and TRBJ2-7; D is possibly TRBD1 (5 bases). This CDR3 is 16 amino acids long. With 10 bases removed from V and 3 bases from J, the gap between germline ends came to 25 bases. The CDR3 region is CATKGGTERGLYEQYF. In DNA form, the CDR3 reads TGTGCCACAAAGGGCGGAACGGAAAGGGGTCTCTACGAGCAGTACTTC.

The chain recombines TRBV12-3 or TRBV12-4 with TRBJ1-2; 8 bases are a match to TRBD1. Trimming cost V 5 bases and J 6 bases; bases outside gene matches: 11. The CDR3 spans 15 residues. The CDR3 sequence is CASSTSIQGVHGYTF. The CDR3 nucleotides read TGTGCCAGCAGTACCTCTATACAGGGGGTTCATGGCTACACCTTC.

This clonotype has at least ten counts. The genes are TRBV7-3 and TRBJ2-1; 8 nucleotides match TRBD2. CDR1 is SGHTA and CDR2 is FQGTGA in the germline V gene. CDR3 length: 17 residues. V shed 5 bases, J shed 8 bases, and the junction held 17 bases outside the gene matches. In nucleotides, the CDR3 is TGTGCCAGCAGCCCCGGAGTGCTAGCGGGTATCTGGGATGAGCAGTTCTTC. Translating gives CASSPGVLAGIWDEQFF. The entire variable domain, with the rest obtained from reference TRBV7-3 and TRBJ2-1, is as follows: GAGVSQTPSNKVTEKGKYVELRCDPISGHTALYWYRQSLGQGPEFLIYFQGTGAADDSGLPNDRFFAVRPEGSVSTLKIQRTERGDSAVYLCASSPGVLAGIWDEQFFGPGTRLTVL.